This T cell receptor (beta chain) was identified in a study of T cells in Graves' hyperthyroidism and ophthalmopathy. There are 15 residues in the CDR3. V was clipped by 1 base and J by 11 bases; unmatched bases: 11. CDR1 is LGHDT and CDR2 is YNNKEL in the germline V gene (reference sequence). This clonotype was seen only a few times. TCR beta CDR3 region amplification was performed from RNA transcripts. The HTBI primer set served for first-round RT-PCR of the TCR CDR3. Each CDR3 protein gets one entry after TCRdb re-called the multiplex PCR reads with MiXCR. The sample consists of 340,000 or so distinct CDR3 sequences, roughly 18% of them appearing once.

The chain combines TRBV3-1 with TRBJ2-1; 7 bases line up with TRBD2. Source material: blood. The TCR sequence derives from a woman between 50 and 59 years old with Graves' hyperthyroidism. CDR3 nucleotides: TGTGCCAGCAGCCAAGGGAGGATGAGCGGGACTAAGCAGTTCTTC. Its translation: CASSQGRMSGTKQFF.